One sample yielded the 23 T cell receptor beta chains listed below, sequenced in a study of CD8+CD57+ T cells in acquired aplastic anemia. Genomic DNA served as template for TCR beta VDJ and CDR3 profiling. TCRdb independently ran MiXCR on the reads; one entry per CDR3 protein. The sample has roughly 80,000 distinct CDR3 sequences; less than 60% are singletons. The sample comprised sorted CD4+, CD8+, or CD8+CD57+ T cells (not recorded which) from PBMCs. The receptors come from a human donor in good health, serving as a control.

This clonotype has a count of ten or more. The chain carries TRBV2 and TRBJ2-1, with D perhaps TRBD1 (5 bases). Per germline, CDR1 SNHLY and CDR2 FYNNEI. The CDR3 is made up of 15 amino acids. V lost 1 base to trimming and J lost 4 bases, with 11 bases between them. CDR3: CASSEGGAEYNEQFF. CDR3 in DNA: TGTGCCAGCAGTGAAGGTGGGGCGGAGTACAATGAGCAGTTCTTC.

This clonotype has more than one count but fewer than ten. The chain joins TRBV20-1 to TRBJ1-1; D may be TRBD1 (6 bases). The germline V gene has CDR1 DFQATT and CDR2 SNEGSKA (reference sequence). The CDR3 extends over 16 amino acids. With 0 bases removed from V and 0 bases from J, the gap between germline ends came to 14 bases. CDR3 sequence: CSARDPGDIMNTEAFF. CDR3 in DNA: TGCAGTGCTAGAGATCCGGGGGACATCATGAACACTGAAGCTTTCTTT.

This clonotype was detected ten times or more. Written as DNA, the CDR3 is TGTGCCAGCAGCTGGGGTACGGTGGAAAGTCAGTTCTTC. Its protein product is CASSWGTVESQFF. This chain uses TRBV7-9 with TRBJ2-1, with D unresolved. V was clipped by 4 bases and J by 13 bases, with 17 bases between them. The germline CDR1 and CDR2 sequences are SEHNR and FQNEAQ (reference sequence). This CDR3 comprises 13 residues.

V is TRBV7-8 and J is TRBJ2-4; D possibly corresponds to TRBD1 (6 bases). Germline-derived CDR1 and CDR2 are SGHVS and FQNEAQ. Trimming removed 7 bases from V and 5 bases from J, with 15 bases in between. The CDR3 has 14 amino acids. Here the CDR3 DNA reads TGTGCCAGCACGCAGACACAGGGAGAAAACATTCAGTACTTC. Amino acids: CASTQTQGENIQYF.

This clonotype came up many times. V usage is TRBV9 and J usage is TRBJ1-2, with a possible D match to TRBD1 (5 bases). V lost 0 bases and J lost 8, with 11 bases in between. CDR3 length: 13 amino acids. Germline V gene lookup returns CDR1 SGDLS and CDR2 YYNGEE. The CDR3 sequence: CASSVEGPGGYTF. DNA for the CDR3: TGTGCCAGCAGCGTAGAGGGGCCGGGGGGCTACACCTTC.

This clonotype was seen repeatedly, ten times or more. The chain employs TRBV27 and TRBJ2-7, with a possible D match to TRBD1 (5 bases). Germline V CDR1 and CDR2: MNHEY, SMNVEV (reference sequence). This CDR3 contains 13 residues. The germline V and J ends were trimmed by 4 bases and 3 bases, with 10 bases remaining between them. CDR3 in amino acids: CASSSQGSYEQYF. Written as DNA, the CDR3 is TGTGCCAGCAGTTCCCAGGGCAGCTACGAGCAGTACTTC.

This clonotype was found many times. This chain uses TRBV5-1 with TRBJ2-5, with 12 bases aligning to TRBD2. V was clipped by 6 bases and J by 3 bases; unmatched bases: 6. Germline CDR1 and CDR2: SGHRS and YFSETQ. The CDR3 runs 15 residues. The CDR3 loop is CASTLAGGPEETQYF. In DNA form, the CDR3 reads TGCGCCAGCACCCTAGCGGGAGGGCCGGAAGAGACCCAGTACTTC.

This clonotype was counted a few times. This chain uses TRBV6-1 with TRBJ2-1; no clear D gene. V gave up 5 bases and J gave up 4 bases, with 3 bases separating them. This CDR3 contains 11 residues. Looked up from germline, CDR1 is MNHNS and CDR2 is SASEGT. CDR3 DNA sequence: TGTGCCAGCAGTACATACAATGAGCAGTTCTTC. It is translated as CASSTYNEQFF.

J is TRBJ2-7 and V is TRBV20-1, with 7 bases that match TRBD1. This CDR3 comprises 13 residues. In germline, CDR1 is DFQATT, CDR2 SNEGSKA (reference sequence). Trimming removed 1 base from V and 5 bases from J; junction bases left unmatched: 5. CDR3 region: CSARGTGVHEQYF. For the CDR3, the DNA is TGCAGTGCTAGAGGTACAGGGGTCCACGAGCAGTACTTC.

This clonotype was detected ten times or more. The J gene is TRBJ2-2, the V gene TRBV7-9; the D is unclear. Germline CDR1 SEHNR, CDR2 FQNEAQ (reference sequence). Trimming removed 5 bases from V and 4 bases from J, with 5 bases in between. The CDR3 runs 12 residues. DNA of the CDR3: TGTGCCAGCAGCCCAGCCACCGGGGAGCTGTTTTTT. As protein: CASSPATGELFF.

The rearrangement uses TRBV12-3 or TRBV12-4 and TRBJ2-5; 15 positions agree with TRBD2. The CDR3 runs 18 residues. The V gene end was trimmed by 1 base and the J gene end by 0 bases; junction bases not matched to a gene: 3. The CDR3 nucleotides read TGTGCCAGCAGTTTAGTCGGGACTAGCGGGAGGTACCAAGAGACCCAGTACTTC. Translating gives CASSLVGTSGRYQETQYF.

The sample holds a few counts of this clonotype. This rearrangement joins TRBV4-1 to TRBJ2-5, with D perhaps TRBD2 (6 bases). The CDR3 is 18 amino acids. Germline V lookup: CDR1 MGHRA, CDR2 YSYEKL. V was clipped by 0 bases and J by 1 base, with 18 bases between them. DNA for the CDR3: TGCGCCAGCAGCCAAGAAGGGGCTAGCGAGAGGGGCCAAGAGACCCAGTACTTC. This encodes CASSQEGASERGQETQYF.

The sample holds many counts of this clonotype. The rearrangement links TRBV4-1 to TRBJ1-5; a weak D match, TRBD1 (5 bases). Trimming removed 1 base from V and 14 bases from J, with 15 bases in between. The CDR3 runs to 13 residues. Germline loops: CDR1 MGHRA, CDR2 YSYEKL. CDR3 sequence (DNA): TGCGCCAGCAGCCAAGGAGGGGACGGCGGAGAGCATTTT. Protein product: CASSQGGDGGEHF.

This clonotype came up many times. J is TRBJ2-1 and V is TRBV7-8; 14 nucleotides line up with TRBD2. J was trimmed by 9 bases and V by 5 bases; bases with no gene match: 9. From germline, CDR1 is SGHVS and CDR2 FQNEAQ. CDR3 length: 16 residues. The chain's CDR3 is CASSPRGLAGVVEQFF. In nucleotides, the CDR3 is TGTGCCAGCAGCCCTCGGGGACTAGCGGGAGTGGTTGAGCAGTTCTTC.

V is TRBV18 and J is TRBJ2-1, with D tentatively TRBD1 (5 bases). The CDR3 covers 12 residues. The germline V gene has CDR1 KGHSH and CDR2 LQKENI. Trimming removed 4 bases from V and 7 bases from J, with 8 bases in between. The CDR3 bases are TGTGCCAGCTCACTGGGGCCAAATGAGCAGTTCTTC. It encodes CASSLGPNEQFF.

This clonotype was counted many times. The V gene is TRBV4-1, the J gene TRBJ2-7, with 12 bases that match TRBD2. CDR3 length: 15 amino acids. Germline lookup yields CDR1 MGHRA and CDR2 YSYEKL. The V gene end was trimmed by 3 bases and the J gene end by 3 bases; junction bases not matched to a gene: 3. Here the CDR3 DNA reads TGCGCCAGCAGCCAGACGACTAGCGGGAGCTACGAGCAGTACTTC. Its translation is CASSQTTSGSYEQYF.

This chain joins TRBV24-1 and TRBJ2-1; TRBD2 might be the D (5 bases). The germline V gene has CDR1 KGHDR and CDR2 SFDVKD. Trimming removed 5 bases from V and 9 bases from J, with 10 bases in between. The CDR3 length is 12 residues. CDR3 in amino acids: CATSGEYGEQFF. The CDR3 DNA sequence: TGTGCCACCAGTGGGGAGTATGGTGAGCAGTTCTTC.

The sample holds many counts of this clonotype. This chain connects TRBV20-1 to TRBJ2-1, with D tentatively TRBD1 or TRBD2 (5 bases each). The CDR3 covers 14 residues. V was shortened by 6 bases and J by 7 bases, with 19 bases between the two germline ends. CDR1 is DFQATT, CDR2 SNEGSKA, per germline (reference sequence). CDR3 DNA sequence: TGCAGTGCGGAAGGACTGGGGAAGGGGAATGAGCAGTTCTTC. Protein product: CSAEGLGKGNEQFF.

About this clonotype: Its ends do not fully match the called genes, so a read error is possible. The chain carries TRBV20-1 and TRBJ2-1, with D possibly matching TRBD2 (6 bases). Germline CDR1 DFQATT, CDR2 SNEGSKA (reference sequence). The CDR3 contains 16 residues. CDR3 sequence reads: CSAGDVEALAGNEQFF. In nucleotides, the CDR3 is TGCAGTGCTGGAGATGTAGAAGCACTAGCAGGGAATGAGCAGTTCTTC.

With regard to this clonotype: One junction end does not reproduce the germline sequence, and a read error may be involved. The chain carries TRBV2 and TRBJ2-1; D gene uncertain. Germline V gene lookup returns CDR1 SNHLY and CDR2 FYNNEI. This CDR3 has 15 residues. CDR3 bases: TGTGCCAGCAGTCTTTTCCTCGCTGAGTACAGTGAGCAGTCCTTC. Encoded protein: CASSLFLAEYSEQSF.

This clonotype was counted between two and nine times. This rearrangement joins TRBV19 to TRBJ2-3; 8 nucleotides agree with TRBD1. Germline-derived CDR1 and CDR2 are LNHDA and SQIVND (reference sequence). The CDR3 loop spans 14 amino acids. The trim removed 5 bases at V and 3 bases at J, leaving 4 bases unmatched. This chain's CDR3 is CASSLRQGTDTQYF. CDR3 DNA sequence: TGTGCCAGTAGTCTCCGACAGGGGACAGATACGCAGTATTTT.

Ten or more counts support this clonotype. The CDR3 DNA is TGTGCCACCAGTAGGGGAGGGAATCAGCCCCAGCATTTT. Encoded protein: CATSRGGNQPQHF. The genes are TRBV24-1 and TRBJ1-5; possible D gene TRBD1, 5 bases. V was clipped by 6 bases and J by 4 bases, with 9 bases between them. The CDR3 length is 13 residues. CDR1 and CDR2 (germline): KGHDR, SFDVKD.

The chain couples TRBV19 to TRBJ2-7; 7 nucleotides align to TRBD2. CDR3 length equals 11 residues. Germline CDR1 is LNHDA and CDR2 is SQIVND (reference sequence). With 9 bases clipped from V and 6 bases from J, the junction kept 5 bases outside the gene matches. The CDR3 region is CASPGGGEQYF. DNA of the CDR3: TGTGCCAGCCCTGGGGGGGGCGAGCAGTACTTC.